This is a list of T cell receptor beta chains from one sample in a study of blood T cell repertoires in COVID-19. Method: immunoSEQ multiplex PCR; TCRdb's copy keeps in-frame clones and lacks some. This sample has tens of thousands of clones; approximately 88% occur once, and the top ten carry approximately 2.5%. The specimen sequenced was peripheral blood. These receptors originate from a man aged 45-65 years with acute or convalescent COVID-19. CDR3s include the opening cysteine and the closing phenylalanine or tryptophan. Each record gives: D gene, clone size, J gene, V gene, CDR3 DNA, CDR3 protein. D genes are given only for firm matches. A clone size is listed for some rows: how often the clone was seen (once, few, many), or a class if it is expanded.

>TRBD1|NA|TRBJ1-2|TRBV30
TGTGCCTACGGACAGGGTGATGTTGGCTACACCTTC
CAYGQGDVGYTF
>TRBD1|few|TRBJ1-5|TRBV27
TGTGCCAGCAGTTTAACGACAGGGAGAGGTCAGCCCCAGCATTTT
CASSLTTGRGQPQHF
>TRBD1|few|TRBJ1-1|TRBV5-1
TGCGCCAGCAGCTTGGCCCAGGGACAGGTGACAGCTTTCTTT
CASSLAQGQVTAFF
>TRBD1|NA|TRBJ1-6|TRBV9
TGTGCCAGCAGCCCAAGGGGACAGGGAGGCAATTCACCCCTCCACTTT
CASSPRGQGGNSPLHF
>NA|NA|TRBJ2-1|TRBV7-9
TGTGCCAGCTTTTTAGCCCCGGGGGATGAGCAGTTCTTC
CASFLAPGDEQFF
>TRBD1|once|TRBJ1-5|TRBV27
TGTGCCAGCAGTTTATCGGGACAGGGATACCAGCCCCAGCATTTT
CASSLSGQGYQPQHF
>NA|NA|TRBJ2-7|TRBV7-5
TGTGTCAGAAGCGTAGGCCGGGACACAACCTACGAGCAGTACTTC
CVRSVGRDTTYEQYF
>TRBD2|NA|TRBJ2-3|TRBV19
TGTGCCAGTGCTAGCGGGAGTTACACAGATACGCAGTATTTT
CASASGSYTDTQYF
>NA|NA|TRBJ1-3|TRBV11-3
TGTGCCAGCAGCTTGGGAGGCTCTGGAAACACCATATATTTT
CASSLGGSGNTIYF
>NA|NA|TRBJ2-7|TRBV10-2
TGCGCCAGCAGTGAGAGACAGACCTACGAGCAGTACTTC
CASSERQTYEQYF
>NA|NA|TRBJ1-2|TRBV18
TGTGCCAGCTCACCAACAGGGCAGCGGGGCTACACCTTC
CASSPTGQRGYTF
>NA|NA|TRBJ2-6|TRBV5-1
TGCGCCAGCAGCTTGGACCGCAGCTCTGGGGCCAACGTCCTGACTTTC
CASSLDRSSGANVLTF
>NA|NA|TRBJ1-1|TRBV12-3/TRBV12-4
TGTGCCAGCAGCAAGAGACAGAACACTGAAGCTTTCTTT
CASSKRQNTEAFF
>TRBD1|NA|TRBJ1-1|TRBV3-1/TRBV3-2
TGTGCCAGCAGCCAGTCAGGGGGCATGAACACTGAAGCTTTCTTT
CASSQSGGMNTEAFF
>NA|once|TRBJ1-6|TRBV28
TGTGCCAGCAGCCCGGTAGATTCACCCCTCCACTTT
CASSPVDSPLHF
>NA|NA|TRBJ2-7|TRBV10-3
TGTGCCACCGCCATAGGGAGCTCCTACGAGCAGTACTTC
CATAIGSSYEQYF
>NA|few|TRBJ1-6|TRBV7-9
TGTGCCAGCAGCCCGACCGCTCCGGGTTCACCCCTCCACTTT
CASSPTAPGSPLHF
>TRBD1|NA|TRBJ1-5|TRBV5-6
TGTGCCAGCAGCTTGGGGACAGGGCAAGGTCAGCCCCAGCATTTT
CASSLGTGQGQPQHF
>TRBD2|few|TRBJ2-7|TRBV6-5
TGTGCCAGCAGTTTAACTAGCGGGAGCTCCTACGAGCAGTACTTC
CASSLTSGSSYEQYF
>TRBD2|NA|TRBJ2-7|TRBV11-2
TGTGCCAGCAGCTGGGGACTAGACTCCAGGTACGAGCAGTACTTC
CASSWGLDSRYEQYF
>NA|once|TRBJ2-4|TRBV12-5
TGTGCTAGTGGTACCGCCAGCCCGACAGGTCGGGACGCCAAAAACATTCAGTACTTC
CASGTASPTGRDAKNIQYF
>NA|NA|TRBJ2-1|TRBV4-1
TGCGCCAGCAGCCAAGATGGGGCCGGGGGAGAAAGCAATGAGCAGTTCTTC
CASSQDGAGGESNEQFF
>TRBD2|NA|TRBJ2-2|TRBV7-3
TGTGCCAGCAGCCCCCTAGCGGGAGGCACCGGGGAGCTGTTTTTT
CASSPLAGGTGELFF